Shown below are 27 T cell receptor beta chains from a single sample sequenced in a study of regulatory T cells in long-lasting Graves disease. With iRepertoire HTBI primers and Arm-PCR of CDR3 regions, TCR beta libraries were built. TCRdb re-called the multiplex PCR reads through MiXCR, storing one row per CDR3 protein. The profile shows roughly 430,000 distinct CDR3 sequences, about 16% of them singletons. Time point in this sample: newly diagnosed GD, antithyroid drugs for less than 3 months. Extracted PBMC RNA gave rise to the TCR library. This sample also belongs to another study, concerning T cells in Graves' hyperthyroidism and ophthalmopathy.

The input for sequencing was peripheral blood mononuclear cells (PBMCs), taken at new diagnosis, from a patient treated with antithyroid drugs. These receptors originate from a woman aged 25-40 years with Graves disease.

Points on this clonotype: A much bigger clone sits one base away, suggesting this may be a read error. This chain's CDR3 is CASSPPPGAGGTEASF. As DNA, the CDR3 is TGTGCCAGCAGTCCCCCTCCAGGAGCAGGGGGCACTGAAGCTTCCTTT. The chain carries TRBV28 and TRBJ1-1; 8 bases agree with TRBD1. Germline CDR1 MDHEN, CDR2 SYDVKM. The CDR3 totals 16 residues.

V gene TRBV28 combines with J gene TRBJ1-1; tentative D call: TRBD1 (5 bases). V shed 6 bases and J shed 0 bases, with 20 bases lying between them. Looked up from germline, CDR1 is MDHEN and CDR2 is SYDVKM. The length of the CDR3 is 17 residues. This CDR3 is CASSPFSGGGMNTEAFF. The CDR3 DNA follows: TGTGCCAGCAGCCCCTTTTCTGGGGGTGGGATGAACACTGAAGCTTTCTTT.

This clonotype occurred many times. The rearrangement joins TRBV27 to TRBJ2-1; D possibly matches TRBD1 or TRBD2 (5 bases each). The length of the CDR3 is 15 residues. The germline V gene encodes CDR1 MNHEY and CDR2 SMNVEV (reference sequence). Trimming took off 2 bases at V and 5 bases at J, with 13 bases between the two ends. CDR3 region: CASSLTGAVHNEQFF. CDR3 sequence (DNA): TGTGCCAGCAGTTTAACCGGGGCCGTTCACAATGAGCAGTTCTTC.

This clonotype turned up a few times. V usage is TRBV7-2 and J usage is TRBJ1-3, with no clear D. This CDR3 contains 12 residues. The V end lost 2 bases, the J end lost 6 bases, and 5 bases lay between the germline ends. CDR1 and CDR2 (germline): SGHTA, FQGNSA. The CDR3 loop reads CASSLSPNTIYF. In DNA form, the CDR3 reads TGTGCCAGCAGCTTAAGTCCAAACACCATATATTTT.

This clonotype has a count of ten or more. This chain uses TRBV5-5 with TRBJ1-4, with 8 positions matching TRBD1. There are 16 residues in the CDR3. J was trimmed by 10 bases and V by 4 bases; bases with no gene match: 15. CDR1 is SGHKS, CDR2 YYEKEE, per germline (reference sequence). CDR3 in DNA: TGTGCCAGCAGCCCTGACCCCCGGGACAGGACGGGAAAACTGTTTTTT. Translation gives CASSPDPRDRTGKLFF.

There are many counts of this clonotype. The chain links TRBV20-1 to TRBJ2-7, with 8 bases lining up with TRBD1. Trimming cost V 5 bases and J 6 bases; bases outside gene matches: 6. This CDR3 has 12 amino acids. The germline V gene has CDR1 DFQATT and CDR2 SNEGSKA (reference sequence). CDR3 sequence reads: CSAGRTGFEQYF. The CDR3 DNA follows: TGCAGTGCTGGAAGGACAGGGTTCGAGCAGTACTTC.

In its sample, this clonotype was seen many times. The chain links TRBV20-1 to TRBJ2-3; 10 bases align to TRBD2. V lost 6 bases to trimming and J lost 4 bases; unmatched junction nucleotides: 13. Germline CDR1 and CDR2: DFQATT and SNEGSKA (reference sequence). This CDR3 comprises 16 residues. This chain's CDR3 is CSAGLALPSGADTQYF. The CDR3 DNA sequence: TGCAGTGCGGGACTAGCGCTACCATCGGGAGCAGATACGCAGTATTTT.

The chain links TRBV7-9 to TRBJ2-2; D possibly corresponds to TRBD1 (5 bases). From germline, CDR1 is SEHNR and CDR2 FQNEAQ (reference sequence). The CDR3 totals 16 residues. V was shortened by 1 base and J by 5 bases, with 14 bases between the two germline ends. The CDR3, as DNA: TGTGCCAGCAGCTTAGTGGTTAGGCAGGGAACCGGGGAGCTGTTTTTT. It translates to CASSLVVRQGTGELFF. The variable domain in full, with the rest retrieved from reference TRBV7-9 and TRBJ2-2, is DTGVSQNPRHKITKRGQNVTFRCDPISEHNRLYWYRQTLGQGPEFLTYFQNEAQLEKSRLLSDRFSAERPKGSFSTLEIQRTEQGDSAMYLCASSLVVRQGTGELFFGEGSRLTVL.

The sample holds many counts of this clonotype. CDR3 sequence reads: CASSLPTTTSSYEQYF. The CDR3 DNA reads TGTGCCAGCTCACTCCCGACTACCACTAGCTCCTACGAGCAGTACTTC. This chain connects TRBV18 to TRBJ2-7, with TRBD2 as a possible D gene (5 bases). The CDR3 is 16 amino acids. Germline V CDR1 and CDR2: KGHSH, LQKENI. The V end lost 4 bases, the J end lost 0 bases, and 16 bases lay between the germline ends.

This clonotype was observed many times. CDR3 nucleotide sequence: TGTGCCAGCAGTGAAGCAGGAGGGACCTATCAGCCCCAGCATTTT. It codes for CASSEAGGTYQPQHF. The chain recombines TRBV6-1 with TRBJ1-5; TRBD1 might be the D (5 bases). The germline V gene has CDR1 MNHNS and CDR2 SASEGT. Trimming removed 0 bases from V and 5 bases from J, with 11 bases in between. CDR3 length equals 15 residues.

The CDR3 protein is CASSIDPLRPQHF. In DNA, the CDR3 is TGTGCCAGTAGTATTGACCCCCTCCGGCCCCAGCATTTT. The chain couples TRBV19 to TRBJ1-5; D unresolved. V was shortened by 3 bases and J by 9 bases, with 12 bases between the two germline ends. This CDR3 has 13 residues. Germline V gene sequence: CDR1 LNHDA, CDR2 SQIVND (reference sequence).

This clonotype was observed at least ten times. This chain links TRBV11-2 with TRBJ1-2; a possible D gene is TRBD1 (6 bases). V gave up 1 base and J gave up 8 bases, with 17 bases separating them. This CDR3 spans 15 amino acids. Germline V lookup: CDR1 SGHAT, CDR2 FQNNGV. Here the CDR3 DNA reads TGTGCCAGCAGCTTAGTCTTGGGGGGCGCGTACGGCTACACCTTC. Translating it yields CASSLVLGGAYGYTF.

The J gene is TRBJ2-3, the V gene TRBV10-3; TRBD2 might be the D (5 bases). The CDR3 consists of 14 residues. Germline V gene data show CDR1 as ENHRY and CDR2 as SYGVKD. The V end was cut by 8 bases, the J end by 3 bases, with 15 bases between. The CDR3 nucleotides read TGTGCCATCTGGGCGGGTCGTGGGACAGATACGCAGTATTTT. It is translated as CAIWAGRGTDTQYF.

The table lists this clonotype with many counts. The rearrangement joins TRBV2 to TRBJ2-4, with 7 positions matching TRBD2. The CDR3 has 14 amino acids. Per germline, CDR1 SNHLY and CDR2 FYNNEI. V shed 3 bases and J 4 bases; nucleotides not matched to a gene: 3. This CDR3 reads CASSDWRGKNIQYF. The CDR3 DNA reads TGTGCCAGCAGTGATTGGCGGGGGAAAAACATTCAGTACTTC.

The rearrangement links TRBV20-1 to TRBJ2-3, with D possibly matching TRBD1 (5 bases). The CDR3 is 12 residues long. Per germline, CDR1 DFQATT and CDR2 SNEGSKA (reference sequence). As DNA, the CDR3 is TGCAGAGGATACAGGAGAGCAGATACGCAGTATTTT. It encodes CRGYRRADTQYF.

About this clonotype itself: A far larger clone is a single base away, which makes a read error likely. This chain uses TRBV11-3 with TRBJ1-1; D gene uncertain. Germline V CDR1 and CDR2: SGHNT, YENEEA. The CDR3 runs 16 residues. CDR3: CVSSLVRIPMNTEAFF. The CDR3 DNA reads TGTGTCAGCAGCTTAGTACGAATCCCTATGAACACTGAAGCTTTCTTT.

Only a few counts were recorded for this clonotype. V usage is TRBV6-2 or TRBV6-3 and J usage is TRBJ2-1, with a tentative D call TRBD1 (6 bases). Germline V gene lookup returns CDR1 MNHEY and CDR2 SVGEGT. This CDR3 spans 16 amino acids. V lost 2 bases to trimming and J lost 7 bases, with 18 bases between them. The CDR3 reads CASSYGRQGPQNEQFF. CDR3 nucleotide sequence: TGTGCCAGCAGTTACGGCCGGCAGGGGCCCCAAAATGAGCAGTTCTTC.

The rearrangement uses TRBV12-3 or TRBV12-4 and TRBJ2-2, with D tentatively TRBD1 (5 bases). Between the trimmed V and J ends, which lost 7 bases and 0 bases, there was a span of 12 bases. CDR3 length: 15 amino acids. CDR3 in amino acids: CASTRTHSNTGELFF. The DNA of the CDR3 is TGTGCCAGCACTCGGACACATTCGAACACCGGGGAGCTGTTTTTT.

This clonotype was seen only a few times. The chain uses TRBV7-9 and TRBJ1-2, with 9 bases fitting TRBD1. The germline CDR1 and CDR2 sequences are SEHNR and FQNEAQ (reference sequence). The CDR3 has 18 amino acids. V dropped 5 bases and J dropped 3; count of bases not matched to a gene: 16. In DNA, the CDR3 is TGTGCCAGCAGCCTAGGGGTGGGACAGGGACCGGCCTACTATGGCTACACCTTC. Protein sequence: CASSLGVGQGPAYYGYTF.

The genes are TRBV28 and TRBJ1-6; D ambiguous. V was pared by 3 bases and J by 8 bases, with 11 bases between. CDR1 and CDR2 (germline): MDHEN, SYDVKM. This CDR3 spans 14 amino acids. The chain's CDR3 is CASSFGLVYSPLHF. CDR3 DNA sequence: TGTGCCAGCAGTTTTGGGCTCGTGTATTCACCCCTCCACTTT.

At least ten counts were recorded for this clonotype. The chain recombines TRBV29-1 with TRBJ2-1, with D maybe TRBD2 (6 bases). This CDR3 contains 10 residues. V was shortened by 4 bases and J by 8 bases, with 6 bases between the two germline ends. Germline lookup yields CDR1 SQVTM and CDR2 ANQGSEA. CDR3 sequence reads: CSVGGDEQFF. The CDR3 DNA is TGCAGCGTTGGGGGGGATGAGCAGTTCTTC.

This clonotype occurred a few times. The chain couples TRBV5-1 to TRBJ1-5; D ambiguous. The CDR3 totals 14 residues. CDR1 is SGHRS, CDR2 YFSETQ, per germline. V lost 5 bases and J lost 5, with 14 bases in between. The CDR3 sequence: CASSEGRVDQPQHF. In nucleotides, the CDR3 is TGCGCCAGCAGTGAGGGCAGAGTGGATCAGCCCCAGCATTTT.

This clonotype was seen repeatedly, ten times or more. V and J are TRBV7-6 and TRBJ2-7; D tentatively reads TRBD1 or TRBD2 (5 bases each). With 0 bases removed from V and 3 bases from J, the gap between germline ends came to 9 bases. CDR1 SGHVS and CDR2 FNYEAQ come from the germline V gene. The CDR3 extends over 14 amino acids. The DNA for the CDR3 is TGTGCCAGCAGCTTAGCGGGGGTTCTCTACGAGCAGTACTTC. Protein: CASSLAGVLYEQYF.

This clonotype was found a few times. As DNA, the CDR3 is TGTGCCAGCAGTGAAGGAAGCGGGAGGACCTACAATGAGCAGTTCTTC. Translated: CASSEGSGRTYNEQFF. The chain carries TRBV6-1 and TRBJ2-1; 9 bases fit TRBD2. With V trimmed by 1 base and J by 2 bases, 3 bases remained unmatched. The CDR3 sequence is 16 residues long. In germline, CDR1 is MNHNS, CDR2 SASEGT.

A word on this clonotype: The junction shows a germline mismatch at one end, possibly a read error. This rearrangement joins TRBV7-9 to TRBJ1-4; the D gene is possibly TRBD1 (5 bases). Germline V gives CDR1 SEHNR, CDR2 FQNEAQ (reference sequence). The length of the CDR3 is 11 residues. The DNA for the CDR3 is TGCGGTAGCGGACAACACGAAAAACTGTTTTTT. This gives the protein CGSGQHEKLFF.

This clonotype came up many times. V and J are TRBV11-2 and TRBJ1-3; D call uncertain. Germline V gives CDR1 SGHAT, CDR2 FQNNGV. With 0 bases removed from V and 0 bases from J, the gap between germline ends came to 6 bases. The CDR3 extends over 15 amino acids. The CDR3 loop reads CASSLDRGSGNTIYF. CDR3 sequence (DNA): TGTGCCAGCAGCTTAGATCGGGGCTCTGGAAACACCATATATTTT.

The table lists this clonotype with many counts. This chain uses TRBV27 with TRBJ2-1; weak D call: TRBD1 (6 bases). This CDR3 is 15 amino acids long. The V and J ends lost 0 bases and 3 bases respectively, with 9 bases between them. Germline CDR1 is MNHEY and CDR2 is SMNVEV (reference sequence). CDR3 DNA: TGTGCCAGCAGTTTATCGGGACACCTCTACAATGAGCAGTTCTTC. Amino acid sequence: CASSLSGHLYNEQFF.